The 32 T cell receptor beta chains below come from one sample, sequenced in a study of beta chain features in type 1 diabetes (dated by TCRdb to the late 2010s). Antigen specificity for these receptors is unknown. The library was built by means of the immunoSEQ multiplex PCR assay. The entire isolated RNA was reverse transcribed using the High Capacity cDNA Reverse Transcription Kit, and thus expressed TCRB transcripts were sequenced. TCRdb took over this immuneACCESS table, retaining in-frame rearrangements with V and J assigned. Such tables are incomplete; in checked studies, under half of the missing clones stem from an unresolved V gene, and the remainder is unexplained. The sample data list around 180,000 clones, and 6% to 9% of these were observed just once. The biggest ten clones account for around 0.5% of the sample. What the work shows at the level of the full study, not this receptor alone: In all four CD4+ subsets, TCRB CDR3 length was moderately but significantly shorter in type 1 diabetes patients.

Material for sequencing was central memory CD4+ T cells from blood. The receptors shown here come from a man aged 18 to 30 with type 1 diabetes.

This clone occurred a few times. The CDR3 loop reads CSVGTRGTAFRETGELFF. CDR3 bases: TGCAGCGTTGGCACTCGCGGGACAGCCTTCAGGGAGACCGGGGAGCTGTTTTTT. The chain carries TRBV29-1 and TRBJ2-2, with D tentatively TRBD1 (7 bases). The V gene lost 4 bases and the J gene lost 5 bases, with 26 bases spanning the gap. This CDR3 is 18 amino acids long. Per the germline V gene, CDR1 is SQVTM and CDR2 is ANQGSEA.

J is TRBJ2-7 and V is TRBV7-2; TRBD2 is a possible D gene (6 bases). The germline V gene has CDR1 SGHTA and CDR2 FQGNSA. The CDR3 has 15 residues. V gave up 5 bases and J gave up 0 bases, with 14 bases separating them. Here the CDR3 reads CASSLESGSSYEQYF. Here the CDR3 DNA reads TGTGCCAGCAGCCTCGAATCCGGGAGCTCCTACGAGCAGTACTTC.

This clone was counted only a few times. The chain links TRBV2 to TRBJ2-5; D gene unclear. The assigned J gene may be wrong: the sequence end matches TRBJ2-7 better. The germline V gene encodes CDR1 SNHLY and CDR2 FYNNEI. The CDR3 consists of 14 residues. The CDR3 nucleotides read TGTGCCAGCCTAGGCCCCCCGGTGGTCTACGAGCAGTACTTC. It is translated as CASLGPPVVYEQYF.

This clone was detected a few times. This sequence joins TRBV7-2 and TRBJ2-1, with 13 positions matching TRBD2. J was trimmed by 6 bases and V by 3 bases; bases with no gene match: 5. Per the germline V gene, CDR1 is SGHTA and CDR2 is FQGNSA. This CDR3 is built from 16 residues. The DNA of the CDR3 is TGTGCCAGCAGCTTTTGGGGGACTAGCGGGACCAATGAGCAGTTCTTC. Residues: CASSFWGTSGTNEQFF. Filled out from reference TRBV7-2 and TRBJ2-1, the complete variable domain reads GAGVSQSPSNKVTEKGKDVELRCDPISGHTALYWYRQSLGQGLEFLIYFQGNSAPDKSGLPSDRFSAERTGGSVSTLTIQRTQQEDSAVYLCASSFWGTSGTNEQFFGPGTRLTVL.

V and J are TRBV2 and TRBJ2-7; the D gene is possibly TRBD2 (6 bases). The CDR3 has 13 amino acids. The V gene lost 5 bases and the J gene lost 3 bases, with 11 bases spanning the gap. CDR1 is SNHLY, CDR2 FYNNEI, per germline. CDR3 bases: TGTGCCAGCAGTCGTCGGGGGATCTACGAGCAGTACTTC. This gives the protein CASSRRGIYEQYF.

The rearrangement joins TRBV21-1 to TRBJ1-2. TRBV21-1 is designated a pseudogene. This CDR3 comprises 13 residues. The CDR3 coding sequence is TGTGCCAGCAGCTTGAGAAAACCCCGGGGCTACACCTTC. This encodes CASSLRKPRGYTF.

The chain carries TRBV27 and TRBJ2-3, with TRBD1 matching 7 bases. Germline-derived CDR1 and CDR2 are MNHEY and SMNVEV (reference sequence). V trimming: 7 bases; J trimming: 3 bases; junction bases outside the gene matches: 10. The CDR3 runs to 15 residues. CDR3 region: CASTKGQSVTDTQYF. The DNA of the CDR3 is TGTGCCAGCACCAAGGGACAGAGCGTAACAGATACGCAGTATTTT.

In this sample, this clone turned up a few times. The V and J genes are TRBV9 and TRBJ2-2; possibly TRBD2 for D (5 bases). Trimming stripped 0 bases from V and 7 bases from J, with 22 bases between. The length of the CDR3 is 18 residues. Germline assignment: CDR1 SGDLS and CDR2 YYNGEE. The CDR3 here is CASSVVGISIGRGGELFF. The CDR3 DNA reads TGTGCCAGCAGCGTAGTCGGCATTAGTATCGGTCGGGGCGGGGAGCTGTTTTTT.

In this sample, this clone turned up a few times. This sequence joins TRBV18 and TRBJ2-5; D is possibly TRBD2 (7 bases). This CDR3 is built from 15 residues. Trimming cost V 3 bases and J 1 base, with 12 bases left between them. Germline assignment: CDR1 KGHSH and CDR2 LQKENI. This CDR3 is CASSPAGGPQETQYF. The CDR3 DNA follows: TGTGCCAGCTCACCCGCCGGGGGGCCCCAAGAGACCCAGTACTTC.

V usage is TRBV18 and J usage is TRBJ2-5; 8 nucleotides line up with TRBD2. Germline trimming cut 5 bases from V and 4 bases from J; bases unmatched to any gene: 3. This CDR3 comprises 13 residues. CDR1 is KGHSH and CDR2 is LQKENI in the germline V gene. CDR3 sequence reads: CASSVAGSETQYF. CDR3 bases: TGTGCCAGCTCAGTAGCGGGGTCAGAGACCCAGTACTTC.

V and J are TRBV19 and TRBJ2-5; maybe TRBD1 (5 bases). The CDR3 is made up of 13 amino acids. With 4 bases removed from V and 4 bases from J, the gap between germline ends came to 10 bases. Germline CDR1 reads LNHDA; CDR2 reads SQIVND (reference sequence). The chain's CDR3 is CASSTRQTETQYF. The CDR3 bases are TGTGCCAGTAGTACCCGACAGACAGAGACCCAGTACTTC.

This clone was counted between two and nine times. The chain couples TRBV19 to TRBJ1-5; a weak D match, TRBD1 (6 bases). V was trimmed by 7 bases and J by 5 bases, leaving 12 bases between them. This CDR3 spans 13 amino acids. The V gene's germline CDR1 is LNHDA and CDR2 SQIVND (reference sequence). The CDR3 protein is CASTYGQYQPQHF. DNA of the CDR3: TGTGCCAGTACCTATGGACAGTATCAGCCCCAGCATTTT.

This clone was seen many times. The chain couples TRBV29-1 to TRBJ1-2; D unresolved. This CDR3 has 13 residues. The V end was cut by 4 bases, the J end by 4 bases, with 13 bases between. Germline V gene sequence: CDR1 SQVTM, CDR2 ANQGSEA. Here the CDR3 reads CSVALEVGYGYTF. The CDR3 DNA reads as TGCAGCGTTGCGTTGGAGGTGGGCTATGGCTACACCTTC. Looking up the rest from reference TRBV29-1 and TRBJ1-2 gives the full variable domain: SAVISQKPSRDICQRGTSLTIQCQVDSQVTMMFWYRQQPGQSLTLIATANQGSEATYESGFVIDKFPISRPNLTFSTLTVSNMSPEDSSIYLCSVALEVGYGYTFGSGTRLTVV.

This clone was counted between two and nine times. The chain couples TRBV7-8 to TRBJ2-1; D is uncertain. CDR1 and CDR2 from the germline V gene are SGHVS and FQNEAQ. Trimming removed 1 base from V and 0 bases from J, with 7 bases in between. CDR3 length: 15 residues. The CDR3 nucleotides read TGTGCCAGCAGCTTAGTAAGGAGCTCCTACAATGAGCAGTTCTTC. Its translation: CASSLVRSSYNEQFF.

The CDR3 region is CSVEDGYRKNTGELFF. The CDR3 coding sequence is TGCAGCGTTGAAGATGGTTACAGAAAAAACACCGGGGAGCTGTTTTTT. The V and J genes are TRBV29-1 and TRBJ2-2; D not resolved. The CDR3 consists of 16 residues. V was shortened by 0 bases and J by 2 bases, with 13 bases between the two germline ends. CDR1 and CDR2 from the germline V gene are SQVTM and ANQGSEA.

The CDR3 here is CASKPYPSSYEQYF. The DNA of the CDR3 is TGTGCCAGTAAACCCTACCCAAGCTCCTACGAGCAGTACTTC. The chain couples TRBV9 to TRBJ2-7, with unresolved D. CDR1 and CDR2 from the germline V gene are SGDLS and YYNGEE. The CDR3 contains 14 residues. V was trimmed by 8 bases and J by 0 bases, leaving 15 bases between them.

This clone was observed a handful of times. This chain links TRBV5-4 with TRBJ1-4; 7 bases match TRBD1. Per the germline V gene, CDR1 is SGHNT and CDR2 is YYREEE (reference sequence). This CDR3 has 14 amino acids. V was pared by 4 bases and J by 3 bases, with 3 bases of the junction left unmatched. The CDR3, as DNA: TGTGCCAGCAGCCTCACAGGGGCTAATGAAAAACTGTTTTTT. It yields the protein CASSLTGANEKLFF.

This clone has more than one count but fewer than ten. CDR3 DNA: TGCAGCGTCCCTCCCGAGGTAGGGGCAATGAGATCGAACTATGGCTACACCTTC. It codes for CSVPPEVGAMRSNYGYTF. V is TRBV29-1 and J is TRBJ1-2; D possibly corresponds to TRBD1 (5 bases). The V gene lost 6 bases and the J gene lost 2 bases, with 28 bases spanning the gap. This CDR3 comprises 18 residues. Germline V gene lookup returns CDR1 SQVTM and CDR2 ANQGSEA.

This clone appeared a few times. CDR3 sequence reads: CSVDRARGGQETQYF. The DNA for the CDR3 is TGCAGCGTTGATCGGGCCCGGGGGGGTCAAGAGACCCAGTACTTC. The chain uses TRBV29-1 and TRBJ2-5, with 8 positions matching TRBD2. The germline V gene has CDR1 SQVTM and CDR2 ANQGSEA. J was trimmed by 2 bases and V by 3 bases; bases with no gene match: 8. This CDR3 comprises 15 residues.

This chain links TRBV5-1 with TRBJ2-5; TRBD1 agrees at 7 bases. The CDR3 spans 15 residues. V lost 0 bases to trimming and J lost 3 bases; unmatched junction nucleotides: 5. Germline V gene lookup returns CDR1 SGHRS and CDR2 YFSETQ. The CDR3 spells CASSLAGTAKETQYF. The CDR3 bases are TGCGCCAGCAGCTTGGCCGGGACAGCCAAAGAGACCCAGTACTTC.

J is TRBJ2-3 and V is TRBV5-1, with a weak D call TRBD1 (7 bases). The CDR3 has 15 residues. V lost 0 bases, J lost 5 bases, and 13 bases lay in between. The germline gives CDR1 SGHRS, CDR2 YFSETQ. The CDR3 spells CASSLDGQEGDTQYF. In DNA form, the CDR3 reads TGCGCCAGCAGCTTGGATGGACAGGAGGGAGATACGCAGTATTTT.

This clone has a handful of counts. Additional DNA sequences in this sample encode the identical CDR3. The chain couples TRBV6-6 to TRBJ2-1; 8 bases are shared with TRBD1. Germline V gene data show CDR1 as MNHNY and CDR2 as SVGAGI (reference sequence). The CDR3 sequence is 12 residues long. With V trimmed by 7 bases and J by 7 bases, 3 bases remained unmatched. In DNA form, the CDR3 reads TGTGCCAGCACCCGACAGGGGAATGAGCAGTTCTTC. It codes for CASTRQGNEQFF.

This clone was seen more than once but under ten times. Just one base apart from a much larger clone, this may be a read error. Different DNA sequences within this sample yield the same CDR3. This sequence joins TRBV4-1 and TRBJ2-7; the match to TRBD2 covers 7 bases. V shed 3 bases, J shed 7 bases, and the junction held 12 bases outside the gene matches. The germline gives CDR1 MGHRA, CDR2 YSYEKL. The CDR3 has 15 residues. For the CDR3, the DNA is TGCGCCAGCAGCCAGGTATCAGCGGGGAGCGGAGAGCAGTACTTC. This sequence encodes CASSQVSAGSGEQYF.

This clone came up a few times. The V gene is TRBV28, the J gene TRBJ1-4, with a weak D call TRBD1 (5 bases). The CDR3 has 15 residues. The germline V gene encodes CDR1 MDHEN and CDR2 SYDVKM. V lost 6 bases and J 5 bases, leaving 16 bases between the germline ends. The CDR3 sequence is CASSQPGTRNEKLFF. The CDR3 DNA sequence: TGTGCCAGCAGCCAACCGGGGACTCGGAATGAAAAACTGTTTTTT.

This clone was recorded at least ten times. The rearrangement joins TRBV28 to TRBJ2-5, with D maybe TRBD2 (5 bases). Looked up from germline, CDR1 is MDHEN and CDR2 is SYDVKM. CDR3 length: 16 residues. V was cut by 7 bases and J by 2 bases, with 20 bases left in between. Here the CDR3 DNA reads TGTGCCAGCAAGGAGGCAGATACCACTCGACAAGAGACCCAGTACTTC. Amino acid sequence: CASKEADTTRQETQYF.

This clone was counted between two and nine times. The CDR3: CASSFVLTGDQETQYF. CDR3 sequence (DNA): TGCGCCAGCAGCTTTGTCCTCACAGGGGACCAAGAGACCCAGTACTTC. V and J are TRBV5-1 and TRBJ2-5, with 7 bases lining up with TRBD1. CDR1 and CDR2 (germline): SGHRS, YFSETQ. Trimming cost V 2 bases and J 0 bases; bases outside gene matches: 7. The CDR3 sequence is 16 residues long. Looking up the rest from reference TRBV5-1 and TRBJ2-5 gives the full variable domain: KAGVTQTPRYLIKTRGQQVTLSCSPISGHRSVSWYQQTPGQGLQFLFEYFSETQRNKGNFPGRFSGRQFSNSRSEMNVSTLELGDSALYLCASSFVLTGDQETQYFGPGTRLLVL.

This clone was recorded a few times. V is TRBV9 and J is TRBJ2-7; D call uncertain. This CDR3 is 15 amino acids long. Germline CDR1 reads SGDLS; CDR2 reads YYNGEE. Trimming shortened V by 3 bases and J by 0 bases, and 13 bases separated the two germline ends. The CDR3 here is CASSASLASSYEQYF. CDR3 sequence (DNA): TGTGCCAGCAGCGCCAGTTTAGCCTCCTCCTACGAGCAGTACTTC. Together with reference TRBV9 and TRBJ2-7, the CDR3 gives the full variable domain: DSGVTQTPKHLITATGQRVTLRCSPRSGDLSVYWYQQSLDQGLQFLIQYYNGEERAKGNILERFSAQQFPDLHSELNLSSLELGDSALYFCASSASLASSYEQYFGPGTRLTVT.

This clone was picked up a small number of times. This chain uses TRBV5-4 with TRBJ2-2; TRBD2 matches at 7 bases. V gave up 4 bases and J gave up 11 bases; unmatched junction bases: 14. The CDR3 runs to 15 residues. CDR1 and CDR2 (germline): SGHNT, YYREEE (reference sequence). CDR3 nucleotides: TGTGCCAGCAGCCCGGGATGGGAGGGCTCGGCCGAGCTGTTTTTT. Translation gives CASSPGWEGSAELFF.

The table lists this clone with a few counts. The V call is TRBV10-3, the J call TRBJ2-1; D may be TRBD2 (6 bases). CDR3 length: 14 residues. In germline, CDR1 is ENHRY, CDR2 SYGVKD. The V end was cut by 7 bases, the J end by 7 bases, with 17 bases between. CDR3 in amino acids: CAITGERGGNEQFF. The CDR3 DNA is TGTGCCATCACCGGCGAGCGTGGGGGGAATGAGCAGTTCTTC.

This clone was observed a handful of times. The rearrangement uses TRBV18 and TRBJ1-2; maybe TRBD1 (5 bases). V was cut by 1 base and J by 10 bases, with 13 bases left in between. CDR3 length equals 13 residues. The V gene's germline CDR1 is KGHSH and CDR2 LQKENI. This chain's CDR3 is CASSPRDFPDYTF. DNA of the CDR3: TGTGCCAGCTCACCACGGGACTTTCCGGACTACACCTTC. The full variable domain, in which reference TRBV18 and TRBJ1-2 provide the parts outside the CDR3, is NAGVMQNPRHLVRRRGQEARLRCSPMKGHSHVYWYRQLPEEGLKFMVYLQKENIIDESGMPKERFSAEFPKEGPSILRIQQVVRGDSAAYFCASSPRDFPDYTFGSGTRLTVV.

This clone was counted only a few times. CDR3 amino acids: CASSFDKSNQPQHF. In nucleotides, the CDR3 is TGTGCCAGCAGCTTTGACAAGAGCAATCAGCCCCAGCATTTT. The chain links TRBV7-2 to TRBJ1-5; D is unclear. This CDR3 region has 14 residues. Trimming took off 3 bases at V and 1 base at J, with 7 bases between the two ends. Germline CDR1 is SGHTA and CDR2 is FQGNSA.

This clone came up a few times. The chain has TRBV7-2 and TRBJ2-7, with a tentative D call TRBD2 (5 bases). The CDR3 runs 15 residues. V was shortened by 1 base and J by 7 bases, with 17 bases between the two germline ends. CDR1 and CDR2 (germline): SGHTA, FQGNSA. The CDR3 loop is CASSLEGISSGEQYF. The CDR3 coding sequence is TGTGCCAGCAGCTTAGAAGGGATAAGTTCGGGGGAGCAGTACTTC.